This T cell receptor (beta chain) comes out of a study of graft-versus-host responses after intestinal transplantation. Whole-study context: Isolated intestinal, liver-intestinal, or multivisceral transplants had been given to the recipients. Each recipient received anti-thymocyte globulin induction, then tacrolimus and steroids for about 3 years.

The CDR3 runs 12 residues. CDR1 and CDR2 (germline): GTSNPN, SVGIG (reference sequence). Trimming pared 3 bases from V and 7 bases from J, leaving 7 bases between. General study findings and limits: Early after transplant, HvG clones declined as circulating GvH clones peaked. Detection of GvH clones occurred in recipient marrow, and some had their first appearance in ileum or blood.

This clone has just a few counts. Its specificity is not known. Some clones are missing from TCRdb's copy, which holds only in-frame ones; the method was immunoSEQ multiplex PCR. The repertoire holds roughly 81,000 clones, with roughly 80% as singletons. This specimen was unstimulated CD4+ T cells sorted from spleen or lymph node cells, taken before intestinal transplant. The TCR comes from a human donor who received an intestinal transplant. The chain uses TRBV30 and TRBJ1-6; D is unclear. This chain's CDR3 is CAWSGVNSPLHF. The CDR3, as DNA: TGTGCCTGGAGCGGGGTCAATTCACCCCTCCACTTT.